The 14 T cell receptor beta chains below all came from one sample that was sequenced in a study of blood T cell repertoires in COVID-19. TCRdb's table, derived via immunoSEQ multiplex PCR, lists solely in-frame clones and lacks some. Of about 110,000 clones detected, almost 90% appear once; the ten largest clones hold 0.88%. Sequenced input: peripheral blood. Every receptor here comes from a woman between 50 and 59 years old with active or convalescent COVID-19.

Only a few counts were recorded for this clone. The chain has TRBV4-2 and TRBJ1-5; 9 bases map to TRBD1. This CDR3 contains 17 residues. The trim removed 2 bases at V and 2 bases at J, leaving 7 bases unmatched. Germline V gives CDR1 LGHNA, CDR2 YNFKEQ. CDR3 nucleotide sequence: TGTGCCAGCAGCCAAACTCCTACAGGGGGCGGCAATCAGCCCCAGCATTTT. Its protein is CASSQTPTGGGNQPQHF.

The chain uses TRBV21-1 and TRBJ2-3; the D call of TRBD2 is as the table states it, not checked on the DNA. TRBV21-1 is designated a pseudogene. The CDR3 spans 15 residues. The CDR3 loop is CASTPGLAEVDTQYF. The CDR3 nucleotides read TGTGCCAGCACTCCGGGACTAGCAGAGGTGGATACGCAGTATTTT.

The rearrangement joins TRBV12-3 or TRBV12-4 to TRBJ2-1; tentatively, D is TRBD2 (5 bases). V dropped 7 bases and J dropped 4 bases, with 11 bases sitting between them. This CDR3 region has 13 residues. This chain's CDR3 is CASTGRRYNEQFF. The DNA of the CDR3 is TGTGCCAGCACCGGCCGGAGGTACAATGAGCAGTTCTTC.

This chain connects TRBV28 to TRBJ1-5; a possible D gene is TRBD1 (6 bases). With 2 bases removed from V and 4 bases from J, the gap between germline ends came to 9 bases. Germline V CDR1 and CDR2: MDHEN, SYDVKM. The length of the CDR3 is 14 residues. CDR3 nucleotide sequence: TGTGCCAGCAGTTTAGGACAGCGTAATCAGCCCCAGCATTTT. Residues: CASSLGQRNQPQHF.

The chain has TRBV6-5 and TRBJ2-5; 12 bases map to TRBD2. V lost 7 bases to trimming and J lost 5 bases; unmatched junction nucleotides: 5. The CDR3 extends over 14 amino acids. Germline loops: CDR1 MNHEY, CDR2 SVGAGI. The CDR3 sequence: CASKLAGGGETQYF. In nucleotides, the CDR3 is TGTGCCAGCAAACTAGCGGGAGGAGGTGAGACCCAGTACTTC.

The chain employs TRBV27 and TRBJ2-7, with 8 bases that match TRBD2. CDR1 and CDR2 (germline): MNHEY, SMNVEV (reference sequence). This CDR3 has 16 residues. The V gene end was trimmed by 3 bases and the J gene end by 2 bases; junction bases not matched to a gene: 9. The CDR3 is CASSFGGTSFPYEQYF. The CDR3 DNA reads as TGTGCCAGCAGTTTCGGCGGGACTAGTTTTCCCTACGAGCAGTACTTC.

The gene calls are TRBV30 and TRBJ1-2; D possibly corresponds to TRBD1 (6 bases). Germline CDR1 GTSNPN, CDR2 SVGIG (reference sequence). Trimming took off 0 bases at V and 7 bases at J, with 12 bases between the two ends. CDR3 length: 13 residues. The CDR3 nucleotides read TGTGCCTGGAGTGTAGGGGGGGGCGTTGGCTACACCTTC. Translating gives CAWSVGGGVGYTF.

This sequence joins TRBV4-1 and TRBJ2-5; 8 bases are shared with TRBD2. The J segment lost 6 bases and the V segment lost 3 bases, leaving 9 bases of the junction unmatched. The germline gives CDR1 MGHRA, CDR2 YSYEKL. The CDR3 has 15 residues. As DNA, the CDR3 is TGCGCCAGCAGCCAGCAAGCGGGAGCTGGAAAGACCCAGTACTTC. This sequence encodes CASSQQAGAGKTQYF.

This clone was picked up a small number of times. The V and J genes are TRBV5-1 and TRBJ2-3; 13 nucleotides agree with TRBD2. Germline V gene data show CDR1 as SGHRS and CDR2 as YFSETQ. V gave up 4 bases and J gave up 3 bases; unmatched junction bases: 5. The CDR3 spans 16 residues. The DNA for the CDR3 is TGCGCCAGCAGCATCGGGACTAGCGGGGCGACAGATACGCAGTATTTT. It specifies CASSIGTSGATDTQYF. The full variable domain, in which reference TRBV5-1 and TRBJ2-3 provide the parts outside the CDR3, is KAGVTQTPRYLIKTRGQQVTLSCSPISGHRSVSWYQQTPGQGLQFLFEYFSETQRNKGNFPGRFSGRQFSNSRSEMNVSTLELGDSALYLCASSIGTSGATDTQYFGPGTRLTVL.

There are a few counts of this clone. The chain has TRBV5-1 and TRBJ2-1; tentative D call: TRBD2 (7 bases). CDR3 length: 15 amino acids. Trimming cost V 2 bases and J 4 bases, with 13 bases left between them. Germline CDR1 is SGHRS and CDR2 is YFSETQ. The CDR3 region is CASSLGLGGYNEQFF. The CDR3 bases are TGCGCCAGCAGCTTAGGACTAGGGGGATACAATGAGCAGTTCTTC. Full variable domain (rest looked up from reference TRBV5-1 and TRBJ2-1): KAGVTQTPRYLIKTRGQQVTLSCSPISGHRSVSWYQQTPGQGLQFLFEYFSETQRNKGNFPGRFSGRQFSNSRSEMNVSTLELGDSALYLCASSLGLGGYNEQFFGPGTRLTVL.

This sequence joins TRBV29-1 and TRBJ1-1, with 7 bases lining up with TRBD1. In germline, CDR1 is SQVTM, CDR2 ANQGSEA. This CDR3 is 13 amino acids long. Trimming cost V 7 bases and J 6 bases; bases outside gene matches: 11. The DNA for the CDR3 is TGCAGCGCCTCGACAGGGAGACTCTCTGAAGCTTTCTTT. Amino acid sequence: CSASTGRLSEAFF.

This clone came up a few times. The V and J genes are TRBV28 and TRBJ1-4, with TRBD1 matching 7 bases. The length of the CDR3 is 14 residues. V trimming: 3 bases; J trimming: 5 bases; junction bases outside the gene matches: 3. The germline V gene has CDR1 MDHEN and CDR2 SYDVKM. The CDR3 nucleotides read TGTGCCAGCAGTTTTTTAGGGGGCAATGAAAAACTGTTTTTT. Residues: CASSFLGGNEKLFF.

This clone was counted once. DNA for the CDR3: TGTGCCAGCAGCTTGGGGGCGGGGGTCAACACTGAAGCTTTCTTT. Translated: CASSLGAGVNTEAFF. The V and J genes are TRBV5-4 and TRBJ1-1; D is perhaps TRBD1 (5 bases). V dropped 0 bases and J dropped 2 bases, with 11 bases sitting between them. The CDR3 contains 15 residues. CDR1 and CDR2 from the germline V gene are SGHNT and YYREEE (reference sequence).

This clone was seen only once. This chain uses TRBV5-4 with TRBJ2-5; TRBD2 matches at 7 bases. Germline CDR1 is SGHNT and CDR2 is YYREEE (reference sequence). CDR3 size: 13 residues. V dropped 2 bases and J dropped 10; count of bases not matched to a gene: 8. CDR3: CASSFASGSGQYF. The CDR3 nucleotides are TGTGCCAGCAGCTTTGCTAGCGGCTCGGGCCAGTACTTC.